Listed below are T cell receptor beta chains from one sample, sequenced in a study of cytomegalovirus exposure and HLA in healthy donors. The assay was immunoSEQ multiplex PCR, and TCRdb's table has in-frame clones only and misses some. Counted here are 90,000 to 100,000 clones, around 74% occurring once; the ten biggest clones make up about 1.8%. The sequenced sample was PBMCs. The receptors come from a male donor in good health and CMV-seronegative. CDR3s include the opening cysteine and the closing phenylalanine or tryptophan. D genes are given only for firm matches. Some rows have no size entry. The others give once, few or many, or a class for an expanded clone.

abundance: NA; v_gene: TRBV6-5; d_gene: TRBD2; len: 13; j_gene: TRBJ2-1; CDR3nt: TGTGCCAACACTAGCGGGGAGATGAATGAGCAGTTCTTC; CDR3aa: CANTSGEMNEQFF
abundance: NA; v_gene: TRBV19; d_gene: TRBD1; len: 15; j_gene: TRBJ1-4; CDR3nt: TGTGCCAGTAGTTTTGGGACAGGGTATGATGAAAAACTGTTTTTT; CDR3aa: CASSFGTGYDEKLFF
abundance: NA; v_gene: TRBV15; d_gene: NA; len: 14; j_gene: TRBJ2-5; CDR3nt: TGTGCCACCAGCAGAGATCTTGGGGGGGAGACCCAGTACTTC; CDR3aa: CATSRDLGGETQYF
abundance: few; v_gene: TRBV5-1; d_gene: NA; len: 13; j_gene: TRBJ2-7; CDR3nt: TGCGCCAGCAGCCCACGGACAGACTACGAGCAGTACTTC; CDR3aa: CASSPRTDYEQYF
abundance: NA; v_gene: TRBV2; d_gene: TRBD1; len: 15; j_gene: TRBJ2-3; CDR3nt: TGTGCCAGCAGTGCTGACAGGGGGCGTCCAGATACGCAGTATTTT; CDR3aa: CASSADRGRPDTQYF
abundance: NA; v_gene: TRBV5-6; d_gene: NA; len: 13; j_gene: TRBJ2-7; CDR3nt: TGTGCCAGCAGCTTGGGTCAACACTACGAGCAGTACTTC; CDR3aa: CASSLGQHYEQYF
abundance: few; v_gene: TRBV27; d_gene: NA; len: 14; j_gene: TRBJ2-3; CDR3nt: TGTGCCAGCAGTTTATCGTGGAGCGCAGATACGCAGTATTTT; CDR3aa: CASSLSWSADTQYF
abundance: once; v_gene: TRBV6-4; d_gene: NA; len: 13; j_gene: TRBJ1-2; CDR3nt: TGTGCCAGCAGTGAGGACACTAACTATGGCTACACCTTC; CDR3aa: CASSEDTNYGYTF
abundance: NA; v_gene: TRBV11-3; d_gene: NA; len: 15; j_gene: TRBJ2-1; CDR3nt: TGTGCCAGCAGCTTAGACGCGGGATCCTACAATGAGCAGTTCTTC; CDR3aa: CASSLDAGSYNEQFF
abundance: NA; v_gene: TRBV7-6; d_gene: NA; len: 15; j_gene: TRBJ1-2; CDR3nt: TGTGCCAGCAGCTTAGCCCCGGACAGTTCCTATGGCTACACCTTC; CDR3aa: CASSLAPDSSYGYTF
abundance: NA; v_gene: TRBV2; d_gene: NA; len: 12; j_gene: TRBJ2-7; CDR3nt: TGTGCCAGCACCAGGGGTGGGTACGAGCAGTACTTC; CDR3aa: CASTRGGYEQYF
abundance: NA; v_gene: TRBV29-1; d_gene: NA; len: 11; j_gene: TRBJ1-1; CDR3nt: TGCAGCGTCCTCGCGGGCGCTGAAGCTTTCTTT; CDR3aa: CSVLAGAEAFF
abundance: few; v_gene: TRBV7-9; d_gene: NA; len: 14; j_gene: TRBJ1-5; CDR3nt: TGTGCCAGCAGCTTAGACGGGGTAGGACAGCCCCAGCATTTT; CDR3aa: CASSLDGVGQPQHF
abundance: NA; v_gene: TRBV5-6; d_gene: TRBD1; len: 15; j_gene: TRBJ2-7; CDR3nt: TGTGCCAGCAGCTGGAAGAGGACAGGGGTCTACGAGCAGTACTTC; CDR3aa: CASSWKRTGVYEQYF
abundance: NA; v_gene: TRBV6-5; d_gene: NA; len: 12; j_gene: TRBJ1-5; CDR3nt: TGTGCCAGCAGTCCCCTAAGAGGGCCCCAGCATTTT; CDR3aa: CASSPLRGPQHF
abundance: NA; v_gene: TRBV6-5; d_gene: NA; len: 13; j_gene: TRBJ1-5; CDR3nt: TGTGCCAGTCACGGCGGTGGCAATCAGCCCCAGCATTTT; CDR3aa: CASHGGGNQPQHF
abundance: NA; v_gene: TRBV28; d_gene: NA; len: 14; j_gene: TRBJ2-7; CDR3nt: TGTGCCAGCAGCTTGACCGGGAGTGGAGGCGAGCAGTACTTC; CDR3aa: CASSLTGSGGEQYF
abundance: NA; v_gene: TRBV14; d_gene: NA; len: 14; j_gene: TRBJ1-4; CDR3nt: TGTGCCAGCAGCCAACTGTCAACTAATGAAAAACTGTTTTTT; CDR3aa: CASSQLSTNEKLFF
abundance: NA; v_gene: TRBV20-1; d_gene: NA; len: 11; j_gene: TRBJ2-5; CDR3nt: TGCAGTGCCTCCGCGCGGGAGACCCAGTACTTC; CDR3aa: CSASARETQYF
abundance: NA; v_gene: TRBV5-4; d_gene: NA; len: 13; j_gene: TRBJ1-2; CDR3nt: TGTGCCACTTCCCTCGAGTGGGGAGGAGGCTACACCTTC; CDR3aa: CATSLEWGGGYTF
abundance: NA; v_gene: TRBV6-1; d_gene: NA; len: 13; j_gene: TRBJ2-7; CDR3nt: TGTGCCAGCAGTGAACGACAGGCGGGTGAGCAGTACTTC; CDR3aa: CASSERQAGEQYF
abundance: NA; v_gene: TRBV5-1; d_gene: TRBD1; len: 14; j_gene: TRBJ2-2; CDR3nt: TGCGCCAGCAGCGAAGGACAGGGGATCGGGGAGCTGTTTTTT; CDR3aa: CASSEGQGIGELFF
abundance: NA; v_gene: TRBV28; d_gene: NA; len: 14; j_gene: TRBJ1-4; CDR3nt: TGTGCCAGCAGTTCCCGGACAGTAGGCGAAAAACTGTTTTTT; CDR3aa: CASSSRTVGEKLFF
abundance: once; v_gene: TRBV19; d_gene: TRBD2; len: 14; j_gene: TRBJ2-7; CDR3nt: TGTGCCAGTAGTCTAGCGGGAGGGGTCAACGAGCAGTACTTC; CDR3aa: CASSLAGGVNEQYF
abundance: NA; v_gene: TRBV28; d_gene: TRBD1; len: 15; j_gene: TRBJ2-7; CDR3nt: TGTGCCAGCAGCAGGACAGGGGGAAGCTCCTACGAGCAGTACTTC; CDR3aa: CASSRTGGSSYEQYF
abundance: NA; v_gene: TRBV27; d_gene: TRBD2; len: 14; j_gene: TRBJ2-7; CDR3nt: TGTGCCAGCAGTTTAGGACTAGGCACCATCGAGCAGTACTTC; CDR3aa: CASSLGLGTIEQYF
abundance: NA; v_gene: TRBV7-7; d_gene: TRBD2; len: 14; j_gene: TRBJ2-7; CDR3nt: TGTGCCAGCAGCCCGGGACTAGCGAGCGACGAGCAGTACTTC; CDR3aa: CASSPGLASDEQYF
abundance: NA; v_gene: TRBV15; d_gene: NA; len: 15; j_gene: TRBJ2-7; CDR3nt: TGTGCCACCAGCAGAGATTCTCTAGGTCTGAGCGAGCAGTACTTC; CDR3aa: CATSRDSLGLSEQYF
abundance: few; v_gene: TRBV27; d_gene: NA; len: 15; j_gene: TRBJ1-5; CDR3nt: TGTGCCAGCAGTTTTGCCGGGAATAGCAATCAGCCCCAGCATTTT; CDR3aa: CASSFAGNSNQPQHF
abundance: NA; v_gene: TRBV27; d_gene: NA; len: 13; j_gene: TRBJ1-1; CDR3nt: TGTGCCAGCAGCCGGACAGTGAACACTGAAGCTTTCTTT; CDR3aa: CASSRTVNTEAFF
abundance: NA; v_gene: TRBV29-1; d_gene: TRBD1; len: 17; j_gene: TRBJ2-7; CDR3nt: TGCAGCGTTGATGGGGGCAGGGGGCACGGTTTGCGCTACGAGCAGTACTTC; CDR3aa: CSVDGGRGHGLRYEQYF
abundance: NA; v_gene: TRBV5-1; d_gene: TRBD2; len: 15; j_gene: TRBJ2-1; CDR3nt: TGCGCCAGCAGCTTCGGACTAGCGGGGGACAATGAGCAGTTCTTC; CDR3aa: CASSFGLAGDNEQFF
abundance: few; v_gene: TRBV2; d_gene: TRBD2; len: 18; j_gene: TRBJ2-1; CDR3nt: TGTGCCAGCAGGGAGTATTACCGACTAGCGGGAGGGGAGGATGAGCAGTTCTTC; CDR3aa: CASREYYRLAGGEDEQFF
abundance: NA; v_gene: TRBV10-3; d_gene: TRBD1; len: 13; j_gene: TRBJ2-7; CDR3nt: TGTGCCATCAGTCGGGACAGTACCAACGAGCAGTACTTC; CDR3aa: CAISRDSTNEQYF
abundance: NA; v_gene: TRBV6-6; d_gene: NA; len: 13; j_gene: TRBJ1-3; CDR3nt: TGTGCCAGCACCACCGGGGCTGGAAACACCATATATTTT; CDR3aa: CASTTGAGNTIYF
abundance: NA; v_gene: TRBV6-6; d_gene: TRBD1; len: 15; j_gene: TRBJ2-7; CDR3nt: TGTGCCAGCAGTGACCACCCACAGGGGAGTAGCGAGCAGTACTTC; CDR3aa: CASSDHPQGSSEQYF
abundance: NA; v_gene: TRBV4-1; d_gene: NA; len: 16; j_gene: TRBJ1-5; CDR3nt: TGCGCCAGCAGCCAAGATGGGGGGTTGGGGAATCAGCCCCAGCATTTT; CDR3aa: CASSQDGGLGNQPQHF
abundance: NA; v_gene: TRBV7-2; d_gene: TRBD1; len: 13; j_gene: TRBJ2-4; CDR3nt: TGTGCCAGCGGTCCGGGACAGATAAACATTCAGTACTTC; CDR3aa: CASGPGQINIQYF
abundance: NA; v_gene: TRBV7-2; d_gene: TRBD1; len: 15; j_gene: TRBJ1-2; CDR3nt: TGTGCCAGCAGCTTAGCCTGGACAGGGGACTATGGCTACACCTTC; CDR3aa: CASSLAWTGDYGYTF
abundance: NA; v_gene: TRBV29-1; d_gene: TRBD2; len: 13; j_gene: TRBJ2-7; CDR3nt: TGCAGCGTTGACGGGGGGGTTGCGGACGAGCAGTACTTC; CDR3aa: CSVDGGVADEQYF
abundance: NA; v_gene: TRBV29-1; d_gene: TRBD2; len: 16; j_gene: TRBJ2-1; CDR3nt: TGCAGCGTTGAAGGGCTTTTAGCGGGAGATTACAATGAGCAGTTCTTC; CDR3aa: CSVEGLLAGDYNEQFF
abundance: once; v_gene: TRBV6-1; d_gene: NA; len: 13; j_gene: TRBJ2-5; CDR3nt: TGTGCCAGCACGTCGAGATTCTCAGAGACCCAGTACTTC; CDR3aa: CASTSRFSETQYF
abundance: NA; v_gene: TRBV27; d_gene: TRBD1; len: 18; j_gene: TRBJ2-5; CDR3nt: TGTGCCAGCAGTGGGGGTCCCGTAAGGGGGCGCTACCAAGAGACCCAGTACTTC; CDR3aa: CASSGGPVRGRYQETQYF
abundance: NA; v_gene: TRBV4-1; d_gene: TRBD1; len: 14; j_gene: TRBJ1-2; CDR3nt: TGCGCCAGCAGCCAAGGGGGCGGACAGGGCGGCTACACCTTC; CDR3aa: CASSQGGGQGGYTF
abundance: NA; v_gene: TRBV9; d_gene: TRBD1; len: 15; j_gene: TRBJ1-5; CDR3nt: TGTGCCAGCAACGTAGAGGGGGCTAGCAATCAGCCCCAGCATTTT; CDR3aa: CASNVEGASNQPQHF
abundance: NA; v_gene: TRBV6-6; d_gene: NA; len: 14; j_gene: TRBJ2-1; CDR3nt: TGTGCCAGCAGTTTGTTGGACAACTACAATGAGCAGTTCTTC; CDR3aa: CASSLLDNYNEQFF
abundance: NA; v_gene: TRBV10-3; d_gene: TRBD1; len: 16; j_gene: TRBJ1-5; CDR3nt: TGTGCCATCAGTGAGTCGGGACAGGGGAACAATCAGCCCCAGCATTTT; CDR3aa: CAISESGQGNNQPQHF
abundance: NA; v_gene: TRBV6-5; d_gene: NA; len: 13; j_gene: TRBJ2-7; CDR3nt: TGTGCCACCTGTGGGCAGGGAATGGGGGAGCAGTACTTC; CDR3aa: CATCGQGMGEQYF
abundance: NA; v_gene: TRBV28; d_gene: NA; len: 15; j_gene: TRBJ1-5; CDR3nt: TGTGCCAGCCAGCCCCCTCGGGGAGCGGATCAGCCCCAGCATTTT; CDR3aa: CASQPPRGADQPQHF
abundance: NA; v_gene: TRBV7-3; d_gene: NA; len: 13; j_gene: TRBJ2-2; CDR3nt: TGTGCCAGCAGCCCAGACAGGACCGGGGAGCTGTTTTTT; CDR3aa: CASSPDRTGELFF
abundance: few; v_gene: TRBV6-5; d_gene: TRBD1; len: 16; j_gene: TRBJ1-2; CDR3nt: TGTGCCAGCAGTTACTCGTTTAGGACAGGGCTCAATGGCTACACCTTC; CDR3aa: CASSYSFRTGLNGYTF
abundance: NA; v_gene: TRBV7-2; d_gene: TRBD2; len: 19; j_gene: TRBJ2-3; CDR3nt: TGTGCCAGCAGCTCCCCTGGTACAAGCGGGAGATCTAGCACAGATACGCAGTATTTT; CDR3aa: CASSSPGTSGRSSTDTQYF
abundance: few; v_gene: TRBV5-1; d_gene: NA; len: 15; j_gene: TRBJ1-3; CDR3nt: TGCGCCAGCAGCTTGCTTCCTTCAGGTGGGAACACCATATATTTT; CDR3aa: CASSLLPSGGNTIYF
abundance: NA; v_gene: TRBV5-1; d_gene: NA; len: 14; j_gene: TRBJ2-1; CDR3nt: TGCGCCAGCACGGAGGGCCGCTCCTACAATGAGCAGTTCTTC; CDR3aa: CASTEGRSYNEQFF
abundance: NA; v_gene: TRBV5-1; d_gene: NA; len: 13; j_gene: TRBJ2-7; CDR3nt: TGCGCCAGCAGCGTCGGAGAATCCTACGAGCAGTACTTC; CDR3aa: CASSVGESYEQYF
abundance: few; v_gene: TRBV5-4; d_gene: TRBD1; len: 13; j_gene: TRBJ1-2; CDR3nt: TGTGCCAGCAGCCCTTGGACAGGGAATGGCTACACCTTC; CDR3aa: CASSPWTGNGYTF
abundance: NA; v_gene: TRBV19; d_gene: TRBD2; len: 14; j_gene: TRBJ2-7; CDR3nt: TGTGCCAGTAGTAGCGGGAGGGCCTCCTACGAGCAGTACTTC; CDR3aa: CASSSGRASYEQYF
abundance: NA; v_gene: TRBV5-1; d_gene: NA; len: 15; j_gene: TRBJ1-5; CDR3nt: TGCGCCAGCAGCTTGACGGGGGGGAGCAATCAGCCCCAGCATTTT; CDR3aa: CASSLTGGSNQPQHF